The rows below give T cell receptor beta chains drawn from one sample of a study of CDR3 diversity in severe acne. TCRdb used MiXCR to reprocess the PCR reads, holding one entry per CDR3 protein. The data show more than 85,000 distinct CDR3 sequences, with under 60% seen just once and 9.5% to 15% held by the top ten. Sequenced sample: blood. The receptors stem from a male donor with acne. CDR3s include the opening cysteine and the closing phenylalanine or tryptophan. Each record gives: V gene, clone size, J gene, D gene, CDR3 protein, CDR3 DNA. A D gene is named only where the DNA matches it firmly. Some rows have no size entry. The others give once, few or many, or a class for an expanded clone.

V: TRBV25-1
size: .
J: TRBJ1-6
D: TRBD1
CDR3: CASSGDRTGGPHNSPLHF
DNA: TGTGCCAGCAGTGGCGACCGGACAGGGGGCCCACATAATTCACCCCTCCACTTT

V: TRBV28
size: .
J: TRBJ2-5
D: .
CDR3: CASSLAAQETQYF
DNA: TGTGCCAGCAGTTTAGCGGCCCAAGAGACCCAGTACTTC

V: TRBV29-1
size: many
J: TRBJ1-1
D: TRBD1
CDR3: CSVVDREGTEAFF
DNA: TGCAGCGTTGTTGACAGGGAGGGTACTGAAGCTTTCTTT

V: TRBV9
size: .
J: TRBJ2-2
D: .
CDR3: CASSAALRAPGELFF
DNA: TGTGCCAGCAGCGCTGCCCTTCGGGCGCCCGGGGAGCTGTTTTTT

V: TRBV5-1
size: many
J: TRBJ2-1
D: TRBD2
CDR3: CASSLASGSREQFF
DNA: TGCGCCAGCAGCTTGGCTAGCGGGAGTCGGGAGCAGTTCTTC

V: TRBV20-1
size: .
J: TRBJ2-5
D: .
CDR3: CSAQGSAGRPETQYF
DNA: TGCAGTGCTCAGGGGTCGGCAGGGAGGCCGGAGACCCAGTACTTC

V: TRBV2
size: medium-sized
J: TRBJ2-1
D: .
CDR3: CASRGRSSYNEQFF
DNA: TGTGCCAGCAGGGGGCGTAGCTCCTACAATGAGCAGTTCTTC

V: TRBV7-9
size: .
J: TRBJ2-7
D: .
CDR3: CASSQLQGTGRYEQYF
DNA: TGTGCCAGCAGCCAATTACAGGGCACAGGGAGGTACGAGCAGTACTTC

V: TRBV7-2
size: .
J: TRBJ1-2
D: .
CDR3: CASSLALRWSDGYTF
DNA: TGTGCCAGCAGCTTAGCACTGCGATGGTCGGATGGCTACACCTTC

V: TRBV2
size: .
J: TRBJ2-5
D: TRBD1
CDR3: CATQGAHQETQYF
DNA: TGTGCCACGCAGGGGGCCCACCAAGAGACCCAGTACTTC

V: TRBV4-1
size: many
J: TRBJ2-1
D: TRBD2
CDR3: CASSQEPSGSREQFF
DNA: TGCGCCAGCAGCCAAGAGCCTAGCGGGAGTCGTGAGCAGTTCTTC

V: TRBV10-3
size: .
J: TRBJ1-5
D: .
CDR3: CAIRGTDSNQSQHF
DNA: TGTGCCATCAGGGGGACGGATAGCAATCAGTCCCAGCATTTT

V: TRBV28
size: many
J: TRBJ2-6
D: .
CDR3: CASSRADLGVSGANVLSF
DNA: TGTGCCAGCAGCCGAGCGGATTTAGGGGTATCTGGGGCCAACGTCCTGAGTTTC

V: TRBV29-1
size: .
J: TRBJ2-6
D: .
CDR3: CSVEGGSGANVLTF
DNA: TGCAGCGTTGAAGGGGGCTCTGGGGCCAACGTCCTGACTTTC

V: TRBV15
size: .
J: TRBJ2-7
D: .
CDR3: CASRGAGEQYF
DNA: TGTGCCAGCAGAGGAGCCGGCGAGCAGTACTTC

V: TRBV25-1
size: many
J: TRBJ2-1
D: .
CDR3: CASSESDSYNEQFF
DNA: TGTGCCAGCAGTGAATCCGACAGTTACAATGAGCAGTTCTTC

V: TRBV7-3
size: .
J: TRBJ2-7
D: .
CDR3: CASSLGGGDEQYF
DNA: TGTGCCAGCAGTCTGGGGGGGGGCGACGAGCAGTACTTC

V: TRBV15
size: .
J: TRBJ1-1
D: .
CDR3: CATSKTDLEAFF
DNA: TGTGCCACCAGTAAGACAGACCTTGAAGCTTTCTTT

V: TRBV9
size: .
J: TRBJ2-5
D: TRBD1
CDR3: CASSVTGVEETQYF
DNA: TGTGCCAGCAGCGTGACAGGGGTAGAAGAGACCCAGTACTTC

V: TRBV27
size: many
J: TRBJ2-2
D: .
CDR3: CASSQGSGGELFF
DNA: TGTGCCAGCAGTCAAGGGTCCGGCGGGGAGCTGTTTTTT

V: TRBV29-1
size: many
J: TRBJ1-6
D: TRBD1
CDR3: CSARQGYNSPLHF
DNA: TGCAGCGCAAGACAGGGGTATAATTCACCCCTCCACTTT

V: TRBV5-5
size: .
J: TRBJ2-7
D: .
CDR3: CASSLGNSYEQYF
DNA: TGTGCCAGCAGCCTTGGGAACTCCTACGAGCAGTACTTC

V: TRBV19
size: few
J: TRBJ2-1
D: TRBD1
CDR3: CASSMGQGAYNEQFF
DNA: TGTGCCAGTAGTATGGGGCAGGGGGCGTACAATGAGCAGTTCTTC

V: TRBV25-1
size: .
J: TRBJ1-1
D: TRBD1
CDR3: CASSLQGQAYTEAFF
DNA: TGTGCCAGCAGTTTACAGGGACAGGCGTACACTGAAGCTTTCTTT

V: TRBV6-4
size: once
J: TRBJ2-2
D: .
CDR3: CASSEGGGGSENTGELFF
DNA: TGTGCCAGCAGTGAAGGGGGTGGCGGGAGTGAGAACACCGGGGAGCTGTTTTTT

V: TRBV6-1
size: few
J: TRBJ2-5
D: .
CDR3: CASSELQVNQETQYF
DNA: TGTGCCAGCAGTGAACTACAGGTCAACCAAGAGACCCAGTACTTC

V: TRBV7-2
size: many
J: TRBJ1-2
D: .
CDR3: CASSTRFIGGTYGYTF
DNA: TGTGCCAGCAGCACCCGCTTCATAGGGGGGACCTATGGCTACACCTTC

V: TRBV4-3
size: .
J: TRBJ2-7
D: TRBD2
CDR3: CASSQPSGSRGELYF
DNA: TGCGCCAGCAGCCAGCCTAGCGGGAGTAGAGGGGAGCTGTACTTC

V: TRBV5-1
size: .
J: TRBJ2-7
D: .
CDR3: CASSLELWGIASYEQYF
DNA: TGCGCCAGCAGCTTGGAACTCTGGGGTATCGCTTCCTACGAGCAGTACTTC

V: TRBV7-2
size: few
J: TRBJ2-1
D: TRBD2
CDR3: CASSDGLAGGPYEQFF
DNA: TGTGCCAGCAGTGACGGACTAGCGGGAGGGCCATATGAGCAGTTCTTC

V: TRBV3-1
size: few
J: TRBJ2-1
D: TRBD2
CDR3: CASSQLAGAHNEQFF
DNA: TGTGCCAGCAGCCAACTAGCGGGAGCCCACAATGAGCAGTTCTTC

V: TRBV10-1
size: .
J: TRBJ1-2
D: TRBD1
CDR3: CASSPGTGTENYGYTF
DNA: TGCGCCAGTAGTCCCGGGACAGGGACTGAAAACTATGGCTACACCTTC

V: TRBV11-2
size: many
J: TRBJ2-3
D: .
CDR3: CASSLGDTQYF
DNA: TGTGCCAGCAGCTTAGGAGATACGCAGTATTTT

V: TRBV15
size: .
J: TRBJ2-1
D: .
CDR3: CATSSPSFPYNEQFF
DNA: TGTGCCACCAGCAGCCCTAGTTTCCCCTACAATGAGCAGTTCTTC

V: TRBV5-4
size: many
J: TRBJ2-3
D: .
CDR3: CASSFRGTNTDTQYF
DNA: TGTGCCAGCAGCTTTCGGGGAACCAACACAGATACGCAGTATTTT

V: TRBV25-1
size: .
J: TRBJ2-1
D: .
CDR3: CASGTLQFF
DNA: TGTGCCAGCGGGACCCTCCAGTTCTTC

V: TRBV29-1
size: .
J: TRBJ2-7
D: TRBD2
CDR3: CSGSLTSGDEQYF
DNA: TGCAGCGGCTCGTTGACTAGCGGAGACGAGCAGTACTTC

V: TRBV25-1
size: .
J: TRBJ2-1
D: .
CDR3: CASSSSPYEQFF
DNA: TGTGCCAGCAGTTCGTCCCCCTACGAGCAGTTCTTC

V: TRBV11-3
size: many
J: TRBJ2-7
D: TRBD1
CDR3: CASSLSGTGGYEQYF
DNA: TGTGCCAGCAGTCTCTCCGGGACAGGGGGCTACGAGCAGTACTTC

V: TRBV4-1
size: .
J: TRBJ1-2
D: .
CDR3: CASSQDVAGLNYGYTF
DNA: TGCGCCAGCAGCCAAGATGTAGCGGGCCTTAACTATGGCTACACCTTC

V: TRBV3-1
size: .
J: TRBJ2-7
D: .
CDR3: CASSHIATEISYEQYF
DNA: TGTGCCAGCAGCCATATAGCGACAGAGATCTCCTACGAGCAGTACTTC

V: TRBV12-3/TRBV12-4
size: .
J: TRBJ1-6
D: .
CDR3: CASSGGQGPDSPLHF
DNA: TGTGCCAGCAGTGGGGGGCAGGGGCCCGATTCACCCCTCCACTTT

V: TRBV24-1
size: .
J: TRBJ2-1
D: .
CDR3: CATSDLAGLGYNEQFF
DNA: TGTGCCACCAGTGATTTAGCGGGTTTGGGCTACAATGAGCAGTTCTTC

V: TRBV11-2
size: few
J: TRBJ2-6
D: .
CDR3: CASSLVRRISGANVLTF
DNA: TGTGCCAGCAGCTTAGTACGTCGGATCTCTGGGGCCAACGTCCTGACTTTC

V: TRBV10-2
size: .
J: TRBJ1-5
D: .
CDR3: CASSYASGNQPQHF
DNA: TGCGCCAGCAGTTATGCGTCTGGTAATCAGCCCCAGCATTTT

V: TRBV25-1
size: few
J: TRBJ1-1
D: TRBD1
CDR3: CASISPGQGPEAFF
DNA: TGTGCCAGCATCTCACCGGGACAGGGGCCTGAAGCTTTCTTT

V: TRBV9
size: .
J: TRBJ2-7
D: TRBD1
CDR3: CASSVLGTGGAKSSYEQYF
DNA: TGTGCCAGCAGCGTACTCGGGACAGGGGGCGCAAAGAGCTCCTACGAGCAGTACTTC

V: TRBV20-1
size: many
J: TRBJ2-1
D: TRBD2
CDR3: CSAFPASGISVSYNEQFF
DNA: TGCAGTGCCTTTCCCGCTAGCGGGATATCTGTCTCCTACAATGAGCAGTTCTTC

V: TRBV20-1
size: .
J: TRBJ2-5
D: .
CDR3: CSAAQGRRETQYF
DNA: TGCAGTGCTGCCCAGGGGCGCAGGGAGACCCAGTACTTC

V: TRBV6-2/TRBV6-3
size: .
J: TRBJ2-7
D: TRBD2
CDR3: CASSLTSGPYEQYF
DNA: TGTGCCAGCAGCTTAACTAGCGGCCCCTACGAGCAGTACTTC

V: TRBV29-1
size: many
J: TRBJ2-1
D: .
CDR3: CSVEKGVGNEQFF
DNA: TGCAGCGTTGAGAAGGGGGTTGGAAATGAGCAGTTCTTC

V: TRBV5-1
size: .
J: TRBJ1-1
D: .
CDR3: CASSSSGQRDTEAFF
DNA: TGCGCCAGCAGCTCCTCGGGACAACGGGACACTGAAGCTTTCTTT

V: TRBV5-1
size: .
J: TRBJ1-5
D: .
CDR3: CASSLGADTQPQHF
DNA: TGCGCCAGCAGCTTGGGAGCGGACACCCAGCCCCAGCATTTT

V: TRBV19
size: .
J: TRBJ2-5
D: TRBD1
CDR3: CATQGQGAIKSTQYF
DNA: TGTGCCACCCAAGGACAGGGGGCGATTAAATCGACCCAGTACTTC

V: TRBV15
size: few
J: TRBJ2-7
D: TRBD2
CDR3: CATSRAGGLANEQYF
DNA: TGTGCCACCAGCAGAGCTGGGGGACTAGCAAACGAGCAGTACTTC

V: TRBV12-3/TRBV12-4
size: few
J: TRBJ2-2
D: TRBD2
CDR3: CASSWASGSRVGELFF
DNA: TGTGCCAGCAGTTGGGCTAGCGGGAGTCGGGTCGGGGAGCTGTTTTTT

V: TRBV5-1
size: many
J: TRBJ2-1
D: .
CDR3: CASSLLMGDNEQFF
DNA: TGCGCCAGCAGCTTGCTTATGGGGGACAATGAGCAGTTCTTC

V: TRBV6-6
size: many
J: TRBJ2-1
D: .
CDR3: CASRAGRSYNEQFF
DNA: TGTGCCAGCAGGGCGGGTAGGTCCTACAATGAGCAGTTCTTC

V: TRBV6-1
size: .
J: TRBJ1-3
D: TRBD1
CDR3: CASSGRTGSSGNTIYF
DNA: TGTGCCAGCAGCGGCCGGACAGGGAGTAGTGGAAACACCATATATTTT